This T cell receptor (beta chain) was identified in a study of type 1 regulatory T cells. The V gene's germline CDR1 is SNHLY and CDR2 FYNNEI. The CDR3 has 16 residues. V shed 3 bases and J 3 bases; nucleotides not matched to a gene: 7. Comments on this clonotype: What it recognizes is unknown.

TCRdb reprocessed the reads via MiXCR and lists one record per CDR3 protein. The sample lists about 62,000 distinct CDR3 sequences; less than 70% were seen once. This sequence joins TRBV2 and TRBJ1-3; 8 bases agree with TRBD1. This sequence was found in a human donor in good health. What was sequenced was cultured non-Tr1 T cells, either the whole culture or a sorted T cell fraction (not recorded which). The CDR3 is CASSDIRGRYGNTIYF. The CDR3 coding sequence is TGTGCCAGCAGTGATATCAGGGGGCGATATGGAAACACCATATATTTT.